Listed below are T cell receptor beta chains from one sample, sequenced in a study of CD8 T cells in Susac syndrome. TCRdb analysed the immunoSEQ multiplex PCR reads with MiXCR anew, one entry per CDR3 protein. The sample contains 150,000 to 250,000 distinct CDR3 sequences, nearly 95% of which appear only once. The sample was CD4+ T cells from PBMCs. These receptors were taken from a human donor with multiple sclerosis. The conserved cysteine and the conserved F or W are not part of the CDR3 here. Fields, in order: CDR3 protein, V gene, J gene.

ASSFQLAGDTQY	TRBV12-3/TRBV12-4	TRBJ2-3
ASSFGEGLDTEAF	TRBV7-9	TRBJ1-1
ASGGGSWNTEAF	TRBV11-2	TRBJ1-1
ASSRGQLNTEAF	TRBV9	TRBJ1-1
ASSQGIVGFSTDTQY	TRBV4-1	TRBJ2-3
SAWDREKSEAF	TRBV20-1	TRBJ1-1
ASSTFGTPLYGYT	TRBV3-1	TRBJ1-2
ASSLEYSALGGTQY	TRBV5-1	TRBJ2-5
AWSWLATTDTQY	TRBV30	TRBJ2-3
ASSRTSGGLQETQY	TRBV6-2/TRBV6-3	TRBJ2-5
ASRVRSSEQF	TRBV5-1	TRBJ2-1
SVGPELDYGYT	TRBV29-1	TRBJ1-2
SAIPGTSGVNTQY	TRBV20-1	TRBJ2-3
ASSTGGKNEQY	TRBV27	TRBJ2-7
ASSLEAKNIQY	TRBV27	TRBJ2-4
ATSNREVLMDIQY	TRBV15	TRBJ2-4
ASSSQIGYEQY	TRBV7-2	TRBJ2-7
SVTRRDRGYETQY	TRBV29-1	TRBJ2-5
ASSPRTGYGYT	TRBV6-5	TRBJ1-2
ASTREKGSRPDTQY	TRBV23-1	TRBJ2-3
SVAGLLVETQY	TRBV29-1	TRBJ2-5
SVEDPFSYEQY	TRBV29-1	TRBJ2-7
ASSQEGSGRSEQY	TRBV4-2	TRBJ2-7
ASSRSQETQY	TRBV5-1	TRBJ2-5
ASSMDPGGNSPLH	TRBV19	TRBJ1-6
ASSPLTDKNIQY	TRBV5-1	TRBJ2-4
SARVAGFFGANVLT	TRBV20-1	TRBJ2-6
ATYRAGGYT	TRBV27	TRBJ1-2
AWKKRGSYNEQF	TRBV30	TRBJ2-1
ASSFGGTYNEQF	TRBV7-2	TRBJ2-1
ASSFGESSYNSPLH	TRBV5-1	TRBJ1-6
ASSWGLGGTEAF	TRBV5-1	TRBJ1-1
SPWGGGTDTQY	TRBV29-1	TRBJ2-3
ASSSTGGAGYGYT	TRBV12-3/TRBV12-4	TRBJ1-2
ASSFIGPPNYGYT	TRBV27	TRBJ1-2
ASSLGQDLAKNIQY	TRBV5-1	TRBJ2-4
ASSLQTRPSDGQY	TRBV23-1	TRBJ2-7
SARRTGLDTEAF	TRBV20-1	TRBJ1-1
ASSQGGAGGETQY	TRBV3-1	TRBJ2-5
ASSLDGTGNVGTQY	TRBV5-1	TRBJ2-5
SVQQRLDSYEQY	TRBV29-1	TRBJ2-7